The 3 T cell receptor beta chains below were found in one sample sequenced in a study of blood T cell repertoires in COVID-19. Clones were sequenced by immunoSEQ multiplex PCR, and TCRdb holds only the in-frame ones, with some missing. The sample includes under 500,000 clones, 85% to 90% of them seen just once. Specimen: peripheral blood. These receptors were obtained from a woman younger than 45 with acute or convalescent COVID-19.

The chain recombines TRBV29-1 with TRBJ2-7, with 7 bases identical to TRBD1. V gave up 7 bases and J gave up 2 bases; unmatched junction bases: 5. From germline, CDR1 is SQVTM and CDR2 ANQGSEA. This CDR3 is 12 amino acids long. The CDR3 sequence is CSAVTGPYEQYF. The CDR3 DNA reads TGCAGCGCTGTGACAGGGCCCTACGAGCAGTACTTC.

This chain joins TRBV10-3 and TRBJ2-7; 7 bases map to TRBD1. The ends lost 6 bases at V and 2 bases at J; junction bases unmatched: 10. Germline values: CDR1 ENHRY, CDR2 SYGVKD. The CDR3 contains 15 residues. The CDR3: CAIRSEGTAAYEQYF. CDR3 bases: TGTGCCATCAGGTCGGAAGGGACAGCCGCCTACGAGCAGTACTTC.

The CDR3 bases are TGTGCCAGCAGTCGTTCAGGGTACGAGCAGTACTTC. Protein sequence: CASSRSGYEQYF. The rearrangement uses TRBV2 and TRBJ2-7, with D perhaps matching TRBD1 (5 bases). With 5 bases removed from V and 4 bases from J, the gap between germline ends came to 9 bases. Germline assignment: CDR1 SNHLY and CDR2 FYNNEI. This CDR3 comprises 12 residues.